This record looks at one TCR beta chain sequence and its context. The CDR3 extends over 14 amino acids. The germline V gene encodes CDR1 MNHEY and CDR2 SMNVEV (reference sequence). V was trimmed by 5 bases and J by 3 bases, leaving 12 bases between them. The data stem from a study of T cell responses to AZD1222 COVID-19 vaccine. Clones were read by immunoSEQ multiplex PCR, and TCRdb kept only the in-frame ones, dropping some. The data show about 140,000 clones, with roughly 90% seen just once and approximately 3% held by the top ten. The rearrangement uses TRBV27 and TRBJ2-3; D is uncertain. This material consisted of peripheral blood, taken on day 0 of AZD1222 vaccination. The receptor was derived from an adult in good health. CDR3 sequence reads: CASSPYLGTDTQYF. The CDR3, as DNA: TGTGCCAGCAGTCCATACTTGGGGACAGATACGCAGTATTTT.